The 9 T cell receptor beta chains below all came from one sample that was sequenced in a study of T cells after yellow fever vaccination. TCRdb reprocessed the 5' RACE reads via MiXCR and lists one record per CDR3 protein. The sample comprises some 290,000 distinct CDR3 sequences, about 10% of which are singletons, and about 3% rests with the top ten. The sequenced sample was CD4+ T cells sorted from PBMCs, obtained 45 days after the yellow fever booster vaccination. The source is a man aged 18 to 29 who received the YFV17D yellow fever vaccine.

This clonotype appeared a few times. The chain joins TRBV5-1 to TRBJ1-6; D might be TRBD1 (5 bases). Trimming left V 4 bases short and J 9 bases short, with 17 bases between. Germline V gene lookup returns CDR1 SGHRS and CDR2 YFSETQ. The CDR3 is 15 amino acids. The CDR3: CASSDFGGAGSPLHF. DNA of the CDR3: TGCGCCAGCAGCGACTTCGGGGGAGCCGGTTCACCCCTCCACTTT.

The gene calls are TRBV4-3 and TRBJ1-1; TRBD1 matches at 10 bases. Germline assignment: CDR1 LGHNA and CDR2 YSLEER. The junction had 12 bases not matched to a gene; V was cut back by 1 base and J by 7 bases. CDR3 size: 17 residues. DNA of the CDR3: TGCGCCAGCAGCCAAGGCCTGCCGGGACAGGGGTTAGGTGAAGCTTTCTTT. Translating gives CASSQGLPGQGLGEAFF.

This clonotype was seen only a few times. The chain employs TRBV27 and TRBJ2-7; D perhaps matches TRBD2 (5 bases). The CDR3 sequence is 14 residues long. Germline CDR1 and CDR2: MNHEY and SMNVEV (reference sequence). Trimming cost V 8 bases and J 2 bases, with 16 bases left between them. DNA of the CDR3: TGTGCCAGCGCCGCCCGCGGAGGACCCTACGAGCAGTACTTC. Residues: CASAARGGPYEQYF.

The genes are TRBV7-2 and TRBJ2-7, with D unresolved. Trimming took off 5 bases at V and 3 bases at J, with 17 bases between the two ends. This CDR3 spans 15 amino acids. Germline CDR1 reads SGHTA; CDR2 reads FQGNSA. CDR3 sequence reads: CASSDAWRPYYEQYV. The CDR3 DNA sequence: TGTGCCAGCAGCGATGCCTGGCGGCCTTACTACGAGCAGTACGTC.

V gene TRBV7-9 combines with J gene TRBJ2-7, with D maybe TRBD1 (5 bases). This CDR3 comprises 14 residues. V was shortened by 8 bases and J by 1 base, with 15 bases between the two germline ends. The V gene's germline CDR1 is SEHNR and CDR2 FQNEAQ (reference sequence). The CDR3 nucleotides are TGTGCCAGCGGTAGGGGTTATTCGTCCTACGAGCAGTACGTC. Protein product: CASGRGYSSYEQYV.

In this sample, this clonotype turned up many times. The V call is TRBV4-1, the J call TRBJ2-7; no reliable D call. Trimming shortened V by 0 bases and J by 6 bases, and 15 bases separated the two germline ends. This CDR3 has 15 residues. CDR1 is MGHRA and CDR2 is YSYEKL in the germline V gene. In DNA, the CDR3 is TGCGCCAGCAGCCAAGATTGGGTAATAGCCACCGAGCAGTACTTC. Protein: CASSQDWVIATEQYF.

This clonotype occurred a few times. The rearrangement links TRBV7-2 to TRBJ2-1; 11 bases fit TRBD2. CDR1 is SGHTA and CDR2 is FQGNSA in the germline V gene. V gave up 3 bases and J gave up 9 bases; unmatched junction bases: 4. The CDR3 contains 14 residues. CDR3 amino acids: CASSLGLAVGEQFF. In DNA, the CDR3 is TGTGCCAGCAGCTTGGGACTAGCGGTGGGTGAGCAGTTCTTC. Combining the CDR3 with reference TRBV7-2 and TRBJ2-1 gives the whole variable domain GAGVSQSPSNKVTEKGKDVELRCDPISGHTALYWYRQSLGQGLEFLIYFQGNSAPDKSGLPSDRFSAERTGGSVSTLTIQRTQQEDSAVYLCASSLGLAVGEQFFGPGTRLTVL.

V gene TRBV7-2 combines with J gene TRBJ2-5; D gene unclear. The CDR3 spans 15 residues. Deletions cut 2 bases from V and 5 bases from J, with 15 bases between. Germline V gene data show CDR1 as SGHTA and CDR2 as FQGNSA. The CDR3 DNA follows: TGTGCCAGCAGCTTAACCTCCTCAGTCTCGGAGACCCAGTACTTC. The encoded protein is CASSLTSSVSETQYF.

In this sample, this clonotype turned up a few times. The chain uses TRBV5-6 and TRBJ2-3; 8 nucleotides match TRBD2. Trimming cost V 3 bases and J 1 base; bases outside gene matches: 7. The CDR3 has 16 amino acids. CDR1 SGHDT and CDR2 YYEEEE come from the germline V gene. CDR3 sequence reads: CASSWERGYGTDTQYF. Here the CDR3 DNA reads TGTGCCAGCAGCTGGGAGCGGGGGTACGGCACAGATACGCAGTATTTT.